The clone carrying this TCR beta chain was counted ten times or more. What it binds is unknown. The limits of the CDR3 on the DNA are not certain, so only TCRdb's listed CDR3 is given. Counting both end residues, the CDR3 totals 14 amino acids. Germline V CDR1 and CDR2: MNHEY, SMNVEV (reference sequence). The sample is drawn from a study of CD8 T cells in ankylosing spondylitis. General study findings and limits: Apparently characteristic of ankylosing spondylitis blood was a TCR beta motif (about 8 highly homologous variants). Both synovial fluid and blood in reactive arthritis had previously been reported to carry some motif variants. Matched synovial fluid from ankylosing spondylitis patients was reported to be enriched for disease-linked clones.

Making the TCR beta libraries involved quantitative 5'-RACE with molecular barcodes. MiXCR was run by TCRdb on the 5' RACE reads, yielding one entry per CDR3 protein. The sample includes 450,000 to 550,000 distinct CDR3 sequences, 5.3% seen only once; the top ten take approximately 4%. The chain links TRBV27 to TRBJ2-7; no DNA check was done on the table's D call, TRBD1. Sample: blood, either unsorted or a sorted T cell fraction (not recorded which). The TCR comes from a male donor with ankylosing spondylitis. CDR3 sequence reads: CASSFGEGRSEQYF.